The present entry profiles one TCR beta chain with its context. One end of the junction fails to match germline, which may point to a read error. This entry comes from a study of cytomegalovirus exposure and HLA in healthy donors. Overall study context: Among over 300 genotyped donors, roughly 80% fell in the Caucasian-associated ancestry cluster.

PCR amplification relied on 60 Vbeta primers (plus 13 Jbeta primers). Libraries were prepared by immunoSEQ multiplex PCR; TCRdb keeps only in-frame clonotypes and omits some of them. Among 210,000 or so clones, roughly 88% were seen once, and the ten largest hold roughly 0.71%. Material for sequencing was PBMCs. The sequence derives from a boy aged 2-15 years in good health and CMV-seronegative.

CDR3 sequence (DNA): TGTGACAGCCGTACAGGGAACGGCGGGGGAAACACCATATATTTT. Translated, it gives CDSRTGNGGGNTIYF. The chain recombines TRBV6-6 with TRBJ1-3; TRBD1 is a possible D gene (6 bases). Germline lookup yields CDR1 MNHNY and CDR2 SVGAGI (reference sequence). This CDR3 spans 15 amino acids.